The rows below give T cell receptor beta chains drawn from one sample of a study of blood T cell repertoires in COVID-19. TCRdb keeps only in-frame clones here, not all; method: immunoSEQ multiplex PCR. Of approximately 70,000 clones listed, about three quarters are singletons. What was sequenced was peripheral blood. The receptors shown here come from an older woman with acute or convalescent COVID-19. CDR3s include the opening cysteine and the closing phenylalanine or tryptophan. D genes are given only for firm matches. Part of the rows lack a size; the others show once, few, many or a class for expanded clones.

v_gene	j_gene	len	d_gene	abundance	CDR3nt	CDR3aa
TRBV28	TRBJ2-1	14	NA	NA	TGTGCCAGCAGCATAAGCGGCATGCGCAATGAGCAGTTCTTC	CASSISGMRNEQFF
TRBV27	TRBJ2-7	13	NA	once	TGTGCCAGCAGTTTATCGGTTGAGACAGGGCAGTACTTC	CASSLSVETGQYF
TRBV28	TRBJ2-7	15	TRBD1	few	TGTGCCAGCAGTAAACCCGGGACAGGGGGCTACGAGCAGTACTTC	CASSKPGTGGYEQYF
TRBV5-6	TRBJ2-5	15	NA	NA	TGTGCCAGCAGCTTCGGGTCGGCAGCCCGGGAGACCCAGTACTTC	CASSFGSAARETQYF
TRBV11-2	TRBJ1-2	14	NA	NA	TGTGCCAGCAGCTTAGAGCAGGGAGGAAGTGGCTACACCTTC	CASSLEQGGSGYTF
TRBV5-1	TRBJ1-3	14	NA	few	TGCGCCAGCAGCTTGGCAGGGTCTGGAAACACCATATATTTT	CASSLAGSGNTIYF
TRBV18	TRBJ2-3	16	TRBD2	NA	TGTGCCAGCTCATCGACTAGCGGGAGTAGGGCAGATACGCAGTATTTT	CASSSTSGSRADTQYF
TRBV7-8	TRBJ1-2	14	NA	NA	TGTGCCAGCAGCTTAGATGACAGACCCTATGGCTACACCTTC	CASSLDDRPYGYTF
TRBV2	TRBJ1-2	15	TRBD1	NA	TGTGCCAGCAGTCCGGACAGGACAGCTAACTATGGCTACACCTTC	CASSPDRTANYGYTF
TRBV28	TRBJ2-7	12	NA	NA	TGTGCCAGCAGTCTTATACGGTTGGAGCAGTACTTC	CASSLIRLEQYF
TRBV4-3	TRBJ1-1	13	NA	few	TGCGCCAGCAGCCAAACGAGGAACACTGAAGCTTTCTTT	CASSQTRNTEAFF
TRBV5-1	TRBJ1-4	15	TRBD1	few	TGCGCCAGCAGCCCAACAGGGGCGACCTCGGAAAAACTGTTTTTT	CASSPTGATSEKLFF
TRBV2	TRBJ1-2	16	TRBD1	NA	TGTGCCAGCAGTCCCACTCCGGGACAGGGGAACTATGGCTACACCTTC	CASSPTPGQGNYGYTF
TRBV6-5	TRBJ1-5	15	NA	NA	TGTGCCAGCAGTCCAACGGGGGTGGGCAATCAGCCCCAGCATTTT	CASSPTGVGNQPQHF
TRBV7-2	TRBJ1-5	13	NA	NA	TGTGCCAGCAGCCCCCAGAGGGATCAGCCCCAGCATTTT	CASSPQRDQPQHF
TRBV12-3/TRBV12-4	TRBJ1-2	12	NA	NA	TGTGCCAGCAGCAGGGCTAACTATGGCTACACCTTC	CASSRANYGYTF
TRBV5-4	TRBJ1-1	15	TRBD1	NA	TGTGCCAGCAGCGGGCGGGACAGGCCGAACACTGAAGCTTTCTTT	CASSGRDRPNTEAFF
TRBV30	TRBJ1-1	15	TRBD1	NA	TGTGCCTGGAGTGTATCCGGGACAGGGTTAAGTGAAGCTTTCTTT	CAWSVSGTGLSEAFF
TRBV5-1	TRBJ2-1	16	TRBD2	once	TGCGCCAGCAGCCTCTCGGGGGGGAGCTCCTACAATGAGCAGTTCTTC	CASSLSGGSSYNEQFF
TRBV10-3	TRBJ1-1	14	TRBD1	NA	TGTGCCATCAGTCAGGGGGCGTCGAACACTGAAGCTTTCTTT	CAISQGASNTEAFF
TRBV11-1	TRBJ2-1	15	TRBD2	NA	TGTGCCAGCAGCTTAGTGAGCGGGGGAGGAAATGAGCAGTTCTTC	CASSLVSGGGNEQFF
TRBV18	TRBJ1-6	15	NA	once	TGTGCCAGCTCACCACAAAGCGGGGCCGATTCACCCCTCCACTTT	CASSPQSGADSPLHF
TRBV11-2	TRBJ1-2	15	NA	NA	TGTGCCAGCAGCGTGAGAGCCCGTCGTAACTATGGCTACACCTTC	CASSVRARRNYGYTF
TRBV30	TRBJ2-1	15	TRBD2	NA	TGTGCCCGGAGTCGAAGCGGGGGGTCCTACAATGAGCAGTTCTTC	CARSRSGGSYNEQFF
TRBV10-3	TRBJ2-7	13	NA	once	TGTGCCACCCAGCCAGGGCCGGTAGGGGAGCAGTACTTC	CATQPGPVGEQYF
TRBV28	TRBJ2-7	15	NA	NA	TGTGCCAGCAGCCCGGGACAAGGGGTTACCTACGAGCAGTACTTC	CASSPGQGVTYEQYF
TRBV11-3	TRBJ2-1	18	TRBD1	once	TGTGCCAGCAGCCGATCGACAGGGCGAAGTTTCTCCTACAATGAGCAGTTCTTC	CASSRSTGRSFSYNEQFF
TRBV14	TRBJ1-6	13	NA	NA	TGTGCCAGCAGCCAAGTCGGGAGTTCACCCCTCCACTTT	CASSQVGSSPLHF
TRBV4-2	TRBJ1-5	15	NA	NA	TGTGCCAGCAGCCAAGGGGCGAGTAGCAATCAGCCCCAGCATTTT	CASSQGASSNQPQHF
TRBV19	TRBJ1-1	17	NA	NA	TGTGCCAGTAGTATAGACAGCTGGCGGGCCATGAACACTGAAGCTTTCTTT	CASSIDSWRAMNTEAFF
TRBV5-8	TRBJ1-5	15	TRBD1	few	TGTGCCAGCAGCAAAGGGACAGGCTTCAATCAGCCCCAGCATTTT	CASSKGTGFNQPQHF